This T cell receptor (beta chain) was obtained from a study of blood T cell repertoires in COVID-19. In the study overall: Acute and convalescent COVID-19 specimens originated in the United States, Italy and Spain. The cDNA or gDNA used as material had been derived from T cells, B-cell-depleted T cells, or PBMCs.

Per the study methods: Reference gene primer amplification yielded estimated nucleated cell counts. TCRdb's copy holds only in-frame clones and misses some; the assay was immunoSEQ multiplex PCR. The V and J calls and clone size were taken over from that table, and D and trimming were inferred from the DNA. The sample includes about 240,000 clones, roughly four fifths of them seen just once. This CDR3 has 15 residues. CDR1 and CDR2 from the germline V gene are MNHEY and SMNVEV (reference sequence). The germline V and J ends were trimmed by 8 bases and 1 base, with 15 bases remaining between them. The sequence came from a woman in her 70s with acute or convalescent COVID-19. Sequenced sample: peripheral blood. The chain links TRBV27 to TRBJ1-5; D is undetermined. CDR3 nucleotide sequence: TGTGCCAGCCGGAGGGAACGCCTGAGCAATCAGCCCCAGCATTTT. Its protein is CASRRERLSNQPQHF.